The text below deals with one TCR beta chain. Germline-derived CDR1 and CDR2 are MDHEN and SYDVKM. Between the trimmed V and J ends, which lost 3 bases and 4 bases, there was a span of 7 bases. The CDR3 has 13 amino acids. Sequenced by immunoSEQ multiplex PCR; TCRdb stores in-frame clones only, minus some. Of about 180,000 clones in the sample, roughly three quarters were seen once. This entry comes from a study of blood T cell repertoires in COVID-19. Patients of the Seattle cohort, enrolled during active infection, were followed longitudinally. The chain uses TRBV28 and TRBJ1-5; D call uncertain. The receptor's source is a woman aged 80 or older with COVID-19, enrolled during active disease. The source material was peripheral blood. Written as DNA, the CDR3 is TGTGCCAGCAGTTTTGAGGAGAATCAGCCCCAGCATTTT. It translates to CASSFEENQPQHF.